This T cell receptor beta chain appears in the sequencing data of a study of lymphopenia after photon versus proton radiotherapy. Study observations and caveats: Oligoclonal CD8+ Temra expansion after nadir drove photon patients' diversity drop. Survival link was tested only in deceased patients; proton benefit remains a possibility. Post-nadir TCR diversity decline inversely tracked overall survival among those who died.

As for this clone: Its target is unknown.

The repertoire was sequenced with immunoSEQ multiplex PCR; TCRdb's copy has only in-frame clones and lacks some. The table records 150,000 to 200,000 clones, 70% to 90% of them present only once. V lost 2 bases, J lost 3 bases, and 11 bases lay in between. This CDR3 spans 14 amino acids. Germline V gene sequence: CDR1 SGDLS, CDR2 YYNGEE. Specimen: peripheral blood, collected from a patient treated with photon-based radiotherapy. The sequence derives from a man aged 45-60 years with gastric cancer. The chain has TRBV9 and TRBJ1-2; weak D call: TRBD1 (6 bases). CDR3 loop: CASSVKGGYYGYTF. CDR3 nucleotides: TGTGCCAGCAGCGTGAAAGGGGGTTACTATGGCTACACCTTC.